This TCR beta chain stems from a study of shared clonotypes between healthy human individuals. Caucasian adults residing in Nashville, Tennessee made up all the donors. Negatively enriched CD4+ T cells were divided by CD45RA into naive and memory. A note on this clone: The antigen remains unidentified.

Libraries were prepared by immunoSEQ multiplex PCR; TCRdb keeps only in-frame clonotypes and omits some of them. The sample records roughly 2.5 million clones, roughly nine tenths being singletons. CDR1 is SGHVS and CDR2 is FNYEAQ in the germline V gene. Unmatched junction bases numbered 7, after V lost 5 bases and J lost 8 bases. This CDR3 region has 13 residues. Broader study findings: In several donors, around 5% of naive CD4 clonotypes appeared in common. Naive subsets tended to show greater estimated richness than memory subsets.

The sample taken for sequencing was naive CD4+ T cells sorted from blood. Regarding subset: CD45RA+ positively selected. The gene calls are TRBV7-6 and TRBJ1-1; 8 bases map to TRBD1. The receptor was isolated from a man younger than 35 in good health. The CDR3 DNA sequence: TGTGCCAGCAGCCTCGGACAGGGACAGGAAGCTTTCTTT. The encoded protein is CASSLGQGQEAFF. Filled out from reference TRBV7-6 and TRBJ1-1, the complete variable domain reads GAGVSQSPRYKVTKRGQDVALRCDPISGHVSLYWYRQALGQGPEFLTYFNYEAQQDKSGLPNDRFSAERPEGSISTLTIQRTEQRDSAMYRCASSLGQGQEAFFGQGTRLTVV.